This T cell receptor beta chain derives from a study of radiation and T cells in renal cell carcinoma. A word on this clone: Its antigen is still unknown.

Regarding the study as a whole: In blood, top tumor clones expanded by 2 weeks, shrinking by 4.

Time point indicated: blood 4 weeks post-SBRT, at nephrectomy. Treatment specified: 15 Gy SBRT to primary tumor, nephrectomy 4 weeks later. Nephrectomy followed 15 Gy stereotactic body radiation by 4 weeks. Blood was sampled at baseline, 2 weeks and 4 weeks after SBRT. This renal cell carcinoma was of the clear cell type. Profiled with immunoSEQ multiplex PCR; TCRdb holds only in-frame clones, not every one. Of around 81,000 clones listed, around four fifths are singletons. The CDR3 contains 16 residues. Germline CDR1 reads SGHAT; CDR2 reads FQNNGV. With V trimmed by 1 base and J by 2 bases, 7 bases remained unmatched.

Here the sequenced sample was blood, taken from a patient whose treatment included radiotherapy and nephrectomy. J is TRBJ2-7 and V is TRBV11-2; the match to TRBD1 covers 8 bases. This receptor was taken from a man between 45 and 60 years old with renal cell carcinoma. The CDR3 protein is CASSLASGQGPYEQYF. The CDR3 region has the DNA TGTGCCAGCAGCTTAGCGAGCGGACAGGGCCCCTACGAGCAGTACTTC.